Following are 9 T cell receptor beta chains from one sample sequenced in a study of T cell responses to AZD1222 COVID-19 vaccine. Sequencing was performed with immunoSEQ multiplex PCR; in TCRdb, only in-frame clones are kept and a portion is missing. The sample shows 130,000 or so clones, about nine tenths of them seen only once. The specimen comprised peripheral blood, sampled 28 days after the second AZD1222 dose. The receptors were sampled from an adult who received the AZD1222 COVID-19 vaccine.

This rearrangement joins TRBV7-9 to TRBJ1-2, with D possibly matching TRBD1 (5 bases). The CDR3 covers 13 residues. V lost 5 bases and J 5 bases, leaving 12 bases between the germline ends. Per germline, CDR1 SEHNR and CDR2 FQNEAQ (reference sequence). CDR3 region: CASSPGRGYGYTF. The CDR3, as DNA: TGTGCCAGCAGCCCAGGGAGGGGATATGGCTACACCTTC.

DNA for the CDR3: TGTGCCAGCAGTGAGGATAGGGCCCGGATCTCTGAAGCTTTCTTT. Its translation is CASSEDRARISEAFF. The chain recombines TRBV6-1 with TRBJ1-1; D gene unclear. CDR1 is MNHNS and CDR2 is SASEGT in the germline V gene. The CDR3 is made up of 15 amino acids. Trimming pared 3 bases from V and 6 bases from J, leaving 17 bases between.

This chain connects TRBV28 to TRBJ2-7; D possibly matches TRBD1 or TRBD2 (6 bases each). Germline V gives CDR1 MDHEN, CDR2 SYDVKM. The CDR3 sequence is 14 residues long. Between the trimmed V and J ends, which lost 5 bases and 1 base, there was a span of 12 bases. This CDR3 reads CASSKGGVSYEQYF. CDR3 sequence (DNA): TGTGCCAGCAGTAAGGGGGGAGTGTCCTACGAGCAGTACTTC. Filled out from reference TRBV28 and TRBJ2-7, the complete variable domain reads DVKVTQSSRYLVKRTGEKVFLECVQDMDHENMFWYRQDPGLGLRLIYFSYDVKMKEKGDIPEGYSVSREKKERFSLILESASTNQTSMYLCASSKGGVSYEQYFGPGTRLTVT.

The CDR3 loop reads CASSLQANYGYTF. Here the CDR3 DNA reads TGTGCCAGCAGCTTACAGGCAAACTATGGCTACACCTTC. V and J are TRBV7-9 and TRBJ1-2; no clear D gene. CDR1 and CDR2 from the germline V gene are SEHNR and FQNEAQ (reference sequence). Trimming took 2 bases from V and 2 from J, leaving 6 bases between them. The CDR3 totals 13 residues.

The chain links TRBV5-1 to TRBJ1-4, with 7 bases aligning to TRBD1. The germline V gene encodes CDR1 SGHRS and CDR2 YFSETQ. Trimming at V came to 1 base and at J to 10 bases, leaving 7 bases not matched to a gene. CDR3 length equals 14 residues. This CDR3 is CASSLNPGGGKLFF. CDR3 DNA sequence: TGCGCCAGCAGCTTGAACCCAGGGGGGGGAAAACTGTTTTTT.

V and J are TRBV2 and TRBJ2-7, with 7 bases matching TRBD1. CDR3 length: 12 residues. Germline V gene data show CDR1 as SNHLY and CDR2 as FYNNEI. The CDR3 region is CAATRGHGMQYF. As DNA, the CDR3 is TGTGCTGCCACTAGGGGGCATGGGATGCAGTACTTC.

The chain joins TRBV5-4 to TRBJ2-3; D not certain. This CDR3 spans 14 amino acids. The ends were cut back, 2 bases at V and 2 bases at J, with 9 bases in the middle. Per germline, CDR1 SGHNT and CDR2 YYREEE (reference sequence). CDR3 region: CASSLGQNTDTQYF. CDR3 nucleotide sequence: TGTGCCAGCAGCTTAGGGCAGAACACAGATACGCAGTATTTT.

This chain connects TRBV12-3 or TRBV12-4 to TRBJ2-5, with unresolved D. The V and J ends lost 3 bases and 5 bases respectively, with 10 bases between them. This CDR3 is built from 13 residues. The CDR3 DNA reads TGTGCCAGCAGTTTGGCGCAGTGGGAGACCCAGTACTTC. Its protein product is CASSLAQWETQYF.

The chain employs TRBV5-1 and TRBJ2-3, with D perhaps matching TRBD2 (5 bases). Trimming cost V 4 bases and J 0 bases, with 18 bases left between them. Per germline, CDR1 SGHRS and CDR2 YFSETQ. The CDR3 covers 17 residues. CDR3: CASSPPVGSFSTDTQYF. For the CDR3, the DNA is TGCGCCAGCAGCCCGCCGGTGGGGAGTTTTAGCACAGATACGCAGTATTTT.